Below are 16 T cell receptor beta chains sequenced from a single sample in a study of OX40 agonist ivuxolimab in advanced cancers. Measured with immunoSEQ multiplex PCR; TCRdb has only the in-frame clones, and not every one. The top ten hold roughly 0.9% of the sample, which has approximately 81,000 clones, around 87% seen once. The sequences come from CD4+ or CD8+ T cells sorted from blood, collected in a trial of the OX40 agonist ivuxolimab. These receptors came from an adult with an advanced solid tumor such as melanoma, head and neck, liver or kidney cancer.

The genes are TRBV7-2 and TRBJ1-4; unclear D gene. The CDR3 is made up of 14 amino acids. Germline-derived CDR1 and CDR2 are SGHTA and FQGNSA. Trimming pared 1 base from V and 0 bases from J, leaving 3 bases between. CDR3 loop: CASSLGATNEKLFF. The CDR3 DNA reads TGTGCCAGCAGCTTAGGAGCAACTAATGAAAAACTGTTTTTT.

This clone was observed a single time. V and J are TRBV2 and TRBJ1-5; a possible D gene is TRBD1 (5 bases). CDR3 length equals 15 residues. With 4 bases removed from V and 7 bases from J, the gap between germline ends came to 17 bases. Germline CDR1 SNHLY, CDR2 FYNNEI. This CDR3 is CASSAGPSGNQPQHF. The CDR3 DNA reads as TGTGCCAGCAGTGCGGGACCTAGTGGGAACCAGCCCCAGCATTTT.

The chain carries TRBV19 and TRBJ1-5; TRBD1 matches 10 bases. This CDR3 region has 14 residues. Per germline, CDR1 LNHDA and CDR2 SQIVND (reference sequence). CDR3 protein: CTSSGTGGNQPQHF. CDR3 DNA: TGTACCTCCTCTGGGACAGGGGGCAATCAGCCCCAGCATTTT. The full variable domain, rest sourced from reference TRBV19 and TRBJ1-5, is DGGITQSPKYLFRKEGQNVTLSCEQNLNHDAMYWYRQDPGQGLRLIYYSQIVNDFQKGDIAEGYSVSREKKESFPLTVTSAQKNPTAFYLCTSSGTGGNQPQHFGDGTRLSIL.

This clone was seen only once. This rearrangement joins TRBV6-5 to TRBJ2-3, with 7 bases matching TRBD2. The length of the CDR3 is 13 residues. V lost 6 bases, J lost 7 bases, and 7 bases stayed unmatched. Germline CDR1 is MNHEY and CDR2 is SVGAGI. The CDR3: CASSRDGTNTQYF. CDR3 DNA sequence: TGTGCCAGCAGCCGAGATGGGACTAATACGCAGTATTTT.

CDR3 amino acids: CASSLGSGRGISYNEQFF. The CDR3 DNA reads as TGTGCCAGCAGCTTAGGTAGCGGGAGGGGGATCTCCTACAATGAGCAGTTCTTC. This chain uses TRBV7-2 with TRBJ2-1; 11 bases map to TRBD2. The CDR3 has 18 amino acids. V lost 1 base to trimming and J lost 0 bases; unmatched junction nucleotides: 5. The germline CDR1 and CDR2 sequences are SGHTA and FQGNSA.

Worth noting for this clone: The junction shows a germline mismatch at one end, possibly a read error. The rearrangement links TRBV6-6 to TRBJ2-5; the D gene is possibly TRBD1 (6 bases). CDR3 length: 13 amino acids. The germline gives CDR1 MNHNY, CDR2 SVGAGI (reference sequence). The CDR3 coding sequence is TGTGCCAGCGGTTACGGACAGTTAGAGACCCAGTACTTC. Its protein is CASGYGQLETQYF.

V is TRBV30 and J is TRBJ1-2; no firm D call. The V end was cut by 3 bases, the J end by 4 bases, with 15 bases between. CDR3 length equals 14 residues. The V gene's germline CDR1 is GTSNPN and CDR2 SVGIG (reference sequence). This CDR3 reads CAWRDPGFSYGYTF. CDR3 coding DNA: TGTGCCTGGAGGGACCCCGGATTTAGCTATGGCTACACCTTC.

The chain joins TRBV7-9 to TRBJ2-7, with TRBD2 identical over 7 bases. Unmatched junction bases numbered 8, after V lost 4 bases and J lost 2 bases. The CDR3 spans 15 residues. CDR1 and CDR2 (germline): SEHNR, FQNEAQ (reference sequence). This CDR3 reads CASSSGGYLAYEQYF. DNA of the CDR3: TGTGCCAGCAGCTCGGGGGGATACCTGGCCTACGAGCAGTACTTC.

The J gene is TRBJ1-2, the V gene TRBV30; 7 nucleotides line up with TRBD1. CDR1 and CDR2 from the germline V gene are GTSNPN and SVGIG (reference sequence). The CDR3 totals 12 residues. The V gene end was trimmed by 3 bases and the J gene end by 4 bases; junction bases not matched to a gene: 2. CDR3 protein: CAWSGTAYGYTF. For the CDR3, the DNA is TGTGCCTGGAGCGGGACAGCCTATGGCTACACCTTC. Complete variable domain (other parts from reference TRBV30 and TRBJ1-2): SQTIHQWPATLVQPVGSPLSLECTVEGTSNPNLYWYRQAAGRGLQLLFYSVGIGQISSEVPQNLSASRPQDRQFILSSKKLLLSDSGFYLCAWSGTAYGYTFGSGTRLTVV.

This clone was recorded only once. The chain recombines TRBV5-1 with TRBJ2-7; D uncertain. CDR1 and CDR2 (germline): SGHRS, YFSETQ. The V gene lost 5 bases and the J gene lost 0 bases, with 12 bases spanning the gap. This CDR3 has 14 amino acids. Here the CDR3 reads CASSLSVFSYEQYF. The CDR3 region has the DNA TGCGCCAGCAGTCTCTCTGTATTCTCCTACGAGCAGTACTTC.

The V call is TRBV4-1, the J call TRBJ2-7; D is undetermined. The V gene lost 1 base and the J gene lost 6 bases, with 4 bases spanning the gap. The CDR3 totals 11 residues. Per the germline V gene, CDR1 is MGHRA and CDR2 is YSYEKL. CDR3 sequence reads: CASSQVGEQYF. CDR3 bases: TGCGCCAGCAGCCAAGTCGGCGAGCAGTACTTC.

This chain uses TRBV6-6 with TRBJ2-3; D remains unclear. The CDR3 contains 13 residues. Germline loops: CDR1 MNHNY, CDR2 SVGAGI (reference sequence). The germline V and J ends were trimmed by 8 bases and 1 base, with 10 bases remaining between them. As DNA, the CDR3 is TGTGCCAGCGTAGCTAGGGGCACAGATACGCAGTATTTT. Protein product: CASVARGTDTQYF.

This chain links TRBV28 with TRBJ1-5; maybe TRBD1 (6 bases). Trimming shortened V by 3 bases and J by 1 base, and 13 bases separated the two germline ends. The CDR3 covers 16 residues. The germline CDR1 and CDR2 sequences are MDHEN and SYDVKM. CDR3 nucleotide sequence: TGTGCCAGCAGTTTGGCCATGACAGGAAGCAATCAGCCCCAGCATTTT. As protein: CASSLAMTGSNQPQHF. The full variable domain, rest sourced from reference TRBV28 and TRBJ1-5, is DVKVTQSSRYLVKRTGEKVFLECVQDMDHENMFWYRQDPGLGLRLIYFSYDVKMKEKGDIPEGYSVSREKKERFSLILESASTNQTSMYLCASSLAMTGSNQPQHFGDGTRLSIL.

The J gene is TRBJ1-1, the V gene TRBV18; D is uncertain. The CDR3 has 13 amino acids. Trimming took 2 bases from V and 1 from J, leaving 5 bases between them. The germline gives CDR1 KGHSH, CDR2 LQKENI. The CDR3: CASSPYTNTEAFF. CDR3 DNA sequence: TGTGCCAGCTCACCATATACGAACACTGAAGCTTTCTTT.

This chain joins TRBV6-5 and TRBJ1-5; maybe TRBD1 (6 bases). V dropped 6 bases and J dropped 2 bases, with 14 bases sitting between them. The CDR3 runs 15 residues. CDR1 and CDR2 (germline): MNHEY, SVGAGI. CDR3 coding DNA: TGTGCCAGCAGCCCCGCGGGGGGGCGCAATCAGCCCCAGCATTTT. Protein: CASSPAGGRNQPQHF.

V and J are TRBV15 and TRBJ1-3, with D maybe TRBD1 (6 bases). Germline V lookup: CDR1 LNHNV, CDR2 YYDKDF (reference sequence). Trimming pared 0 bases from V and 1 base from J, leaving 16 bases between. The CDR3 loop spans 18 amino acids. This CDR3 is CATSRDLGHRTSGNTIYF. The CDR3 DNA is TGTGCCACCAGCAGAGATCTGGGACACCGGACTTCTGGAAACACCATATATTTT. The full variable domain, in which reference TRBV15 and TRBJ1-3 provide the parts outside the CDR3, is DAMVIQNPRYQVTQFGKPVTLSCSQTLNHNVMYWYQQKSSQAPKLLFHYYDKDFNNEADTPDNFQSRRPNTSFCFLDIRSPGLGDTAMYLCATSRDLGHRTSGNTIYFGEGSWLTVV.